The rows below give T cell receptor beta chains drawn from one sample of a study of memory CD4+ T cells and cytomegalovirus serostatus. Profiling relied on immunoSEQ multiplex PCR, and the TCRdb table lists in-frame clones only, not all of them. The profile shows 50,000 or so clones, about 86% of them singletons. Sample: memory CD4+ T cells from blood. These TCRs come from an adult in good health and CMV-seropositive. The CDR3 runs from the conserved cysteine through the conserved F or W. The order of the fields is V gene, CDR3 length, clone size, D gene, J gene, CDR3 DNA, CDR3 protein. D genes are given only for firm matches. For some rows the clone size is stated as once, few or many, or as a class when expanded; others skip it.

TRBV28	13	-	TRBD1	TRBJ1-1	TGTGCCAGCAGTTCGAGACAGGGGACTGAAGCTTTCTTT	CASSSRQGTEAFF
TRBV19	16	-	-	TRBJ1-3	TGTGCCAGTAGTATTCAGGCCCGCCGCTCTGGAAACACCATATATTTT	CASSIQARRSGNTIYF
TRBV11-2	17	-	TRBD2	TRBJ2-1	TGTGCCAGCAGCCCCCAGAGGGGCGGGAGTACGTACAATGAGCAGTTCTTC	CASSPQRGGSTYNEQFF
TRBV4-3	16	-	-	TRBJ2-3	TGCGCCAGCAGCCAAGTATCGCCTAGCGGCACAGATACGCAGTATTTT	CASSQVSPSGTDTQYF
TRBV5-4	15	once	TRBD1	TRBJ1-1	TGTGCCAGCAGCTTCCCTGACAGGGCGAACACTGAAGCTTTCTTT	CASSFPDRANTEAFF
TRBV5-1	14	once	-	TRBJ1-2	TGCGCCAGCAGCTTGGAAGGGGCGAGCTATGGCTACACCTTC	CASSLEGASYGYTF
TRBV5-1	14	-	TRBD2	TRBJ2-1	TGCGCCAGCAGCTTGGAACCTAGCGGAGTCCACCAGTTCTTC	CASSLEPSGVHQFF
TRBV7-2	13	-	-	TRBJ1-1	TGTGCCAGCAGGCCAGTGGGGGGCACTGAAGCTTTCTTT	CASRPVGGTEAFF
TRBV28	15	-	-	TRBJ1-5	TGTGCCAGCAGTTTCCGGGACCAAACCCAGCAGCCCCAGCATTTT	CASSFRDQTQQPQHF
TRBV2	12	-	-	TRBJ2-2	TGTGCCAGCACGGGAAGCACCGGGGAGCTGTTTTTT	CASTGSTGELFF
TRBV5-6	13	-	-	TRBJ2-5	TGTGCCAGCAGCTTGTCTATTCGGGAGACCCAGTACTTC	CASSLSIRETQYF
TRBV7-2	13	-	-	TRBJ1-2	TGTGCCAGCAGCCGCGACCCCAGTGGGGAGGAGGGCTTC	CASSRDPSGEEGF
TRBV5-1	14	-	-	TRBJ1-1	TGCGCCAGCAGCTGGCAGAGGTCGAACACTGAAGCTTTCTTT	CASSWQRSNTEAFF
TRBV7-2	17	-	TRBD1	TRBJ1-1	TGTGCCAGCAGCAGGATTAGGGGGCGGGCAATGAACACTGAAGCTTTCTTT	CASSRIRGRAMNTEAFF
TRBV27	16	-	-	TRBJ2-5	TGTGCCAGCAGTCCCCCTAGGAGGGGCGGGGTCGAGACCCAGTACTTC	CASSPPRRGGVETQYF
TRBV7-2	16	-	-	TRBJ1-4	TGTGCCAGCAGCTTAGGCAGGTGGGGGGCTAATGAAAAACTGTTTTTT	CASSLGRWGANEKLFF
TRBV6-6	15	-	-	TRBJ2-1	TGTGCCAGCACCCGGACCCGCAGCTCCTACAATGAGCAGTTCTTC	CASTRTRSSYNEQFF
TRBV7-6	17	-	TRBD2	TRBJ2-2	TGTGCCAGCAGCTTAGCCGTAGCGGGGGGGCCCACCGGGGAGCTGTTTTTT	CASSLAVAGGPTGELFF
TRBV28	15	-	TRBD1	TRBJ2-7	TGTGCCAGCAGTCCAACGGGACAGGGGTTGTACGAGCAGTACTTC	CASSPTGQGLYEQYF
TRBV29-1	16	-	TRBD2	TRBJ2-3	TGCAGCGTTGAAGGAGCTAGCGGGAGCGGTACAGATACGCAGTATTTT	CSVEGASGSGTDTQYF
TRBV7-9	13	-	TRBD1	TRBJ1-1	TGTGCCAGCAGTGAACAGGGGGGGACTGAAGCTTTCTTT	CASSEQGGTEAFF
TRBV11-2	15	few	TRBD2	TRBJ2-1	TGTGCCAGCAGAGATTGGGAGGGCTCCTACAATGAGCAGTTCTTC	CASRDWEGSYNEQFF
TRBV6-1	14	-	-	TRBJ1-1	TGTGCCAGCATGAGGATGCCCGGTGACACTGAAGCTTTCTTT	CASMRMPGDTEAFF
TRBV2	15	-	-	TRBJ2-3	TGTGCCAGCAGTGAACTGGGCAGGTCCACAGATACGCAGTATTTT	CASSELGRSTDTQYF
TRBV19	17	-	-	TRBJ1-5	TGTGCCAGTACCCCAGGGCCAGGATTAATCCTCAATCAGCCCCAGCATTTT	CASTPGPGLILNQPQHF
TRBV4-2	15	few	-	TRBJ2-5	TGTGCCAGCAGCCCCTCGCAGGCGTACCAAGAGACCCAGTACTTC	CASSPSQAYQETQYF
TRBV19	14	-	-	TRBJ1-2	TGTGCCACCCGTCGGGCAGGGGCTAACTATGGCTACACCTTC	CATRRAGANYGYTF
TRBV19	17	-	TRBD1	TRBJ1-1	TGTGCCAGTAGTATGTCGTCAGGGGGCTCGATGAACACTGAAGCTTTCTTT	CASSMSSGGSMNTEAFF
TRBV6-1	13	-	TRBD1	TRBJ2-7	TGTGCCAGTTTACAGGGGACCCCCTACGAGCAGTACTTC	CASLQGTPYEQYF
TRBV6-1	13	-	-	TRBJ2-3	TGTGCCAGCAGTGTGGGGACCTCAGATACGCAGTATTTT	CASSVGTSDTQYF
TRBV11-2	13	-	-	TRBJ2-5	TGTGCCAGCAGCTTTTTATTACAAGAGACCCAGTACTTC	CASSFLLQETQYF
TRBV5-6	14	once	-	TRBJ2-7	TGTGCCAGCAGCTTACCACAGCGCTCCTACGAGCAGTACTTC	CASSLPQRSYEQYF
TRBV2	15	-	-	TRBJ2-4	TGTGCCAGCAAAGAGGGGCCTGTGGGGGAAAACATTCAGTACTTC	CASKEGPVGENIQYF
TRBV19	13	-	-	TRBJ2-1	TGTGCCAGTAGGTATGGGACCGTAAGCGAGCAGTTCTTC	CASRYGTVSEQFF
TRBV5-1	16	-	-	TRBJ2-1	TGCGCCAGCAGCTTGGCGGGGAGGCCAGGAGAAAATGAGCAGTTCTTC	CASSLAGRPGENEQFF
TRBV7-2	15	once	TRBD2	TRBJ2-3	TGTGCCAGCAGCTTAGAACTAGCGGGAGCCGATACGCAGTATTTT	CASSLELAGADTQYF
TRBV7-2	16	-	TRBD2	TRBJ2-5	TGTGCCAGCAGCTTACAGCGCGGGGGGTCCCAAGAGACCCAGTACTTC	CASSLQRGGSQETQYF
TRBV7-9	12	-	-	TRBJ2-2	TGTGCCAGTTCCTTATACACCGGGGAGCTGTTTTTT	CASSLYTGELFF
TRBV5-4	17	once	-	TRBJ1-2	TGTGCCAGCAGCTTGGCGGTTAGCCCTGGAGGGGCCTATGGCTACACCTTC	CASSLAVSPGGAYGYTF
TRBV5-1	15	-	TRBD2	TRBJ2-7	TGCGCCAGCAGCTTCCTAGCGGGGGACTTCTACGAGCAGTACTTC	CASSFLAGDFYEQYF
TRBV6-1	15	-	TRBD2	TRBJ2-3	TGTGCCAGCAGTGAAAGCGGGGTTCTTGGAGATACGCAGTATTTT	CASSESGVLGDTQYF
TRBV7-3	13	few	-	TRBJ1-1	TGTGCCAGCAGCTTAGACAGAGACACTGAAGCTTTCTTT	CASSLDRDTEAFF